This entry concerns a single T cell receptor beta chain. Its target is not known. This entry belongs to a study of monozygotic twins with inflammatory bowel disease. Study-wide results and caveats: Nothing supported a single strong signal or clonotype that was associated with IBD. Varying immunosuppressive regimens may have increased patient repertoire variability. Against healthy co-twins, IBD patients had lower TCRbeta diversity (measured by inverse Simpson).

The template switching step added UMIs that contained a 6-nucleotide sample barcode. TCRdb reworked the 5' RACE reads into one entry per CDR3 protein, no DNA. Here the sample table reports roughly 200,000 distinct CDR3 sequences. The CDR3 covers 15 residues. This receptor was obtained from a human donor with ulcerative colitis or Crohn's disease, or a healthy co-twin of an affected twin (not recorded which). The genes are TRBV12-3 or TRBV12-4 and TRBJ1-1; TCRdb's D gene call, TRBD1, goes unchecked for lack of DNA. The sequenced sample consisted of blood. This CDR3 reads CASSLSGTADTEAFF.